A selection of T cell receptor beta chains follows, all from one sample in a study of blood T cells in healthy people across ages. TCRdb called the 5' RACE reads again in MiXCR, with one record for every CDR3 protein. The repertoire includes 1,800,000 or so distinct CDR3 sequences, 39% of them detected once, and more than 20% sits in the top ten. Sequencing was carried out using blood. Source of these receptors: a human donor in good health. CDR3s include the opening cysteine and the closing phenylalanine or tryptophan. D genes are given only for firm matches. The size of a clone is reported for some rows only, either as once, few or many, or as a class for expanded clones.

clone size,J gene,D gene,V gene,CDR3 DNA,CDR3 protein
NA,TRBJ1-5,NA,TRBV4-2,TGTGCCAGCAGCCAAGATCTGGGCCCCAATCAGCCCCAGCATTTT,CASSQDLGPNQPQHF
NA,TRBJ2-5,TRBD2,TRBV12-3/TRBV12-4,TGTGCCAGCAGGACTAGCGGGAAACAAGAGACCCAGTACTTC,CASRTSGKQETQYF
NA,TRBJ2-3,TRBD2,TRBV7-3,TGTGCCAGCAGCTTAACCGGTACGGGGGGGCACGAAGATACGCAGTATTTT,CASSLTGTGGHEDTQYF
NA,TRBJ2-7,NA,TRBV7-2,TGCGCCAGCAGCCCGCGACGGCTACACGAGCAGTACTTC,CASSPRRLHEQYF
NA,TRBJ2-7,NA,TRBV28,TGTGCCAGCAGTTTATTCGGGGAGCTCGAGGGCGAGCAGTACTTC,CASSLFGELEGEQYF
NA,TRBJ1-2,NA,TRBV9,TGTGCCAGCAGCGTAGCCCGAAATAAAGGGTATGGCTACACCTTC,CASSVARNKGYGYTF
NA,TRBJ2-2,NA,TRBV7-9,TGTGCCAGCAGCTTATTAGGGCAGGAGCCCGGGGAGCTGTTTTTT,CASSLLGQEPGELFF
NA,TRBJ2-7,TRBD2,TRBV12-3/TRBV12-4,TGTGCCAGCACCTTTGGCGGGGGTTTCCGTTTGGAGCAGTACTTC,CASTFGGGFRLEQYF
NA,TRBJ1-1,TRBD1,TRBV5-1,TGCGCCAGCAGCTTGGAGGGGGCCCGGAACACTGAAGCTTTCTTT,CASSLEGARNTEAFF
few,TRBJ1-2,NA,TRBV5-1,TGCGCCAGCAGCCAAATTCCTGGGAACTATGGCTACACCTTC,CASSQIPGNYGYTF
few,TRBJ2-3,NA,TRBV11-2,TGTGCCAGCAGTCGTACCTTCAGGGGAGCGAACACAGATACGCAGTATTTT,CASSRTFRGANTDTQYF
NA,TRBJ2-1,TRBD1,TRBV12-3/TRBV12-4,TGTGCCAGCAGTCAAACCGACAGGGGGGCCTACAATGAGCAGTTCTTC,CASSQTDRGAYNEQFF
NA,TRBJ1-1,NA,TRBV3-1,TGTGCCAGCAGCCAAGAGGGAGGGGTGTCGAACACTGAAGCTTTCTTT,CASSQEGGVSNTEAFF
NA,TRBJ2-7,NA,TRBV7-2,TGTGCCAGCAGCTTTAGGGCCGCGGACGAGCAGTACTTC,CASSFRAADEQYF
NA,TRBJ2-5,NA,TRBV28,TGTGCCAGCAGTCCAAGAAGACACTACCAAGAGACCCAGTACTTC,CASSPRRHYQETQYF
NA,TRBJ1-6,NA,TRBV28,TGTGCCAGCAGGGCTAGTAATTCACCCCTCCACTTT,CASRASNSPLHF
NA,TRBJ2-7,NA,TRBV7-8,TGTGCCAGCAGCTTAGAAACCTGGGGGCGAAAAGACGAGCAGTACTTC,CASSLETWGRKDEQYF
NA,TRBJ2-7,TRBD2,TRBV7-9,TGTGCCAGCAGCTCGATGCTGACTAGCGGGGTCTACTACGAGCAGTACTTC,CASSSMLTSGVYYEQYF
few,TRBJ2-7,NA,TRBV6-2/TRBV6-3,TGTGCCAGCAGTTGGGACATTGAAACTGACTACGAGCAGTACTTC,CASSWDIETDYEQYF
few,TRBJ2-7,TRBD1,TRBV7-8,TGTGCCAGCAGCTTTACTACAGCGGGACAGGGGTCCTACGAGCAGTACTTC,CASSFTTAGQGSYEQYF
NA,TRBJ2-7,NA,TRBV3-1,TGTGCCAGCAGCCAAGTGCTGGGCACCGAGCAGTACTTC,CASSQVLGTEQYF
many,TRBJ1-5,NA,TRBV12-3/TRBV12-4,TGTGCCAGCAGTCTTAATTTGAATCAGCCCCAGCATTTT,CASSLNLNQPQHF
few,TRBJ2-3,TRBD2,TRBV28,TGTGCCAGCAGTATGACCGGGGGGTATAACACAGATACGCAGTATTTT,CASSMTGGYNTDTQYF
few,TRBJ1-2,NA,TRBV7-2,TGTGCCAGTAACGTTAGGGGGGGGGTTCAGGATGGCTACACCTTC,CASNVRGGVQDGYTF
few,TRBJ2-1,NA,TRBV5-1,TGCGCCAGCAGCTTGGCCTCCAGGCCAATCGAGCAGTTCTTC,CASSLASRPIEQFF
few,TRBJ1-1,NA,TRBV4-3,TGCGCCAGCAGCAGACGCGAGGGGACTGAAGCTTTCTTT,CASSRREGTEAFF
few,TRBJ1-2,NA,TRBV29-1,TGCAGCGTTGAAAATAGTGACTATGGCTACACCTTC,CSVENSDYGYTF
few,TRBJ1-1,NA,TRBV29-1,TGCAGCGTCAAACAGGGAGGGAACACTGAAGCTTTCTTT,CSVKQGGNTEAFF
few,TRBJ1-1,NA,TRBV6-2/TRBV6-3,TGTGCCAGCAGTTACTCGAGTACAGGGTTTACTGAAGCTTTCTTT,CASSYSSTGFTEAFF
few,TRBJ1-1,NA,TRBV29-1,TGCAGCGCCGCGACCCTGGGACTTCGGAACACTGAAGCTTTCTTT,CSAATLGLRNTEAFF
NA,TRBJ1-5,NA,TRBV20-1,TGCAGTGCCCCTAAGTCGGGCGGGTTGGATCAGCCCCAGCATTTT,CSAPKSGGLDQPQHF
many,TRBJ2-1,NA,TRBV29-1,TGCAGCGTTGAACCCGGGGGAGGTTTGATGGGTGAGCAGTTCTTC,CSVEPGGGLMGEQFF
NA,TRBJ1-2,NA,TRBV5-1,TGCGCCAGCAGCTTGGAAGTCCAACAGGGAAATGGCTACACCTTC,CASSLEVQQGNGYTF
few,TRBJ2-7,NA,TRBV7-8,TGTGCCAGCAGCCCAGTAGGCCTGGGGATTTACGAGCAGTACTTC,CASSPVGLGIYEQYF
NA,TRBJ2-3,TRBD1,TRBV2,TGTGCCAGCAGTGTGGGACAGGGGCCCACAGATACGCAGTATTTT,CASSVGQGPTDTQYF
many,TRBJ1-5,TRBD1,TRBV12-3/TRBV12-4,TGTGCCAGCAGTCCTCCCGGGGACAGTTACAATCAGCCCCAGCATTTT,CASSPPGDSYNQPQHF